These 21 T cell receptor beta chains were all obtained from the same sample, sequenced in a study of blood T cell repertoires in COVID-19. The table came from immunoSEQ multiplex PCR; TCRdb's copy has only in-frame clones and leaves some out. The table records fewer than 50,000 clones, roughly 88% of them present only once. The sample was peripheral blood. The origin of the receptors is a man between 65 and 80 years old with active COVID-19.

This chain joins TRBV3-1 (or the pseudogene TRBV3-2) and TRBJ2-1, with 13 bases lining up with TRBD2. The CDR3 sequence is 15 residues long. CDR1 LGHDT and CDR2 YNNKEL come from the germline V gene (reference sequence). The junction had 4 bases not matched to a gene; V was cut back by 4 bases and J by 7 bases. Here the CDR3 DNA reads TGTGCCAGCAGCCCCAGGACTAGCGGGAGTAATGAGCAGTTCTTC. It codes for CASSPRTSGSNEQFF.

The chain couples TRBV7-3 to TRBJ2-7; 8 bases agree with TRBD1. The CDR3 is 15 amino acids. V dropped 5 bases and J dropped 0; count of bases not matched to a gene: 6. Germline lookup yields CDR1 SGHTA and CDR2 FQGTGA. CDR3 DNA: TGTGCCAGCAGCCCCACAGGGGGAATCTCCTACGAGCAGTACTTC. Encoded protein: CASSPTGGISYEQYF.

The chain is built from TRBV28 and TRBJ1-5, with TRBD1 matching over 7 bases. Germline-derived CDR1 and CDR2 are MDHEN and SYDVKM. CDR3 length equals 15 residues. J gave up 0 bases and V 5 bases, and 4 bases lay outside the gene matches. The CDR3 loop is CASSLTGFSNQPQHF. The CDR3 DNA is TGTGCCAGCAGTCTGACAGGGTTTAGCAATCAGCCCCAGCATTTT.

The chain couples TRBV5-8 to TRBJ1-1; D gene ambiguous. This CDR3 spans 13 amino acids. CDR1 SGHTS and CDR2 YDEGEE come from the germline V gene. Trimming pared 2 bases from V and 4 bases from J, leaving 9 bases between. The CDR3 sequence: CASSFGEGTEAFF. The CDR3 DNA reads TGTGCCAGCAGCTTCGGGGAGGGCACTGAAGCTTTCTTT.

The CDR3 DNA is TGCGCCAGCAGCCAAGATTCTGTCGGGGAGGCCGAGCAGTACTTC. Protein product: CASSQDSVGEAEQYF. The J gene is TRBJ2-7, the V gene TRBV4-1, with a weak D call TRBD2 (6 bases). There are 15 residues in the CDR3. Germline CDR1 is MGHRA and CDR2 is YSYEKL. V was pared by 0 bases and J by 6 bases, with 15 bases between.

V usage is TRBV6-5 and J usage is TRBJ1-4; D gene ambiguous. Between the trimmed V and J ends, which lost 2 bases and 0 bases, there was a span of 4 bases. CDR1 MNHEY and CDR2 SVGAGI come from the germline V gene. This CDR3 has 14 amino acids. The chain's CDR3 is CASSYGPTNEKLFF. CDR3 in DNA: TGTGCCAGCAGTTACGGGCCAACTAATGAAAAACTGTTTTTT.

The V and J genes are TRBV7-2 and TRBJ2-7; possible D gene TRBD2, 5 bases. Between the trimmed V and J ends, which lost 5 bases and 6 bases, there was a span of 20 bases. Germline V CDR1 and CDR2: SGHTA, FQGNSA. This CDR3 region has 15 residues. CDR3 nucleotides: TGTGCCAGCAGCCGTACCAAAGGAGGTGGCTCCGAGCAGTACTTC. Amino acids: CASSRTKGGGSEQYF.

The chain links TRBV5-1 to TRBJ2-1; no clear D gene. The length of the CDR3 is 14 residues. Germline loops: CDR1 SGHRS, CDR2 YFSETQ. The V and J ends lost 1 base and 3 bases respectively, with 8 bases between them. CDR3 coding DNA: TGCGCCAGCAGCTTGTATACCAGCTACAATGAGCAGTTCTTC. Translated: CASSLYTSYNEQFF.

Here the CDR3 DNA reads TGTGCCAGCAGCTTAGGGGCGTGGTCAGGGTCCAGTGAAAAACTGTTTTTT. As protein: CASSLGAWSGSSEKLFF. V and J are TRBV5-8 and TRBJ1-4, with D perhaps matching TRBD1 (5 bases). Trimming removed 2 bases at V and 7 bases at J, with 21 bases between. The CDR3 extends over 17 amino acids. From germline, CDR1 is SGHTS and CDR2 YDEGEE.

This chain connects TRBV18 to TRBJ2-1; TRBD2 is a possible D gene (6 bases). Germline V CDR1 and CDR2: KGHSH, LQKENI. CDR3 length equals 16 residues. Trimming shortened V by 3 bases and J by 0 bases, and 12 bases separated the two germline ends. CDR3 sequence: CASSPSAGYSYNEQFF. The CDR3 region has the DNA TGTGCCAGCTCACCTTCAGCGGGTTACTCCTACAATGAGCAGTTCTTC.

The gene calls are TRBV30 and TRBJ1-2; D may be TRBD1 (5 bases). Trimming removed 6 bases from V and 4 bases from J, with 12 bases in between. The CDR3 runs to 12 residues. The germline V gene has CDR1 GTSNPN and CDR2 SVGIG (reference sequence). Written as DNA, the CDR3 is TGTGCCTGTCACCGGGGGTCCTATGGCTACACCTTC. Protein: CACHRGSYGYTF.

In DNA, the CDR3 is TGCGCCAGCAGCTTGAGACAGCTTAACTGGGGCTATGGCTACACCTTC. This encodes CASSLRQLNWGYGYTF. V is TRBV5-1 and J is TRBJ1-2, with D possibly TRBD1 on 5 matching bases. Germline-derived CDR1 and CDR2 are SGHRS and YFSETQ. Trimming left V 1 base short and J 4 bases short, with 17 bases between. This CDR3 spans 16 amino acids.

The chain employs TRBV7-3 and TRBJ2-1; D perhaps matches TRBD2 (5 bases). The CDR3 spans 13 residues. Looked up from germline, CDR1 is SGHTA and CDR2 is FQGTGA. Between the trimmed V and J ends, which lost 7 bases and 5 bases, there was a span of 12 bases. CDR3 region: CASTDGRNNEQFF. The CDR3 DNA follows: TGTGCCAGCACGGATGGGAGAAACAATGAGCAGTTCTTC.

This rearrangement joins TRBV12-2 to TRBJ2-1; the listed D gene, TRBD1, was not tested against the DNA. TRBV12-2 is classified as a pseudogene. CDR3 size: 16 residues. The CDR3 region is CASRFHPTGAYNEQFF. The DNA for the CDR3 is TGTGCAAGTCGCTTCCACCCTACAGGGGCCTACAATGAGCAGTTCTTC.

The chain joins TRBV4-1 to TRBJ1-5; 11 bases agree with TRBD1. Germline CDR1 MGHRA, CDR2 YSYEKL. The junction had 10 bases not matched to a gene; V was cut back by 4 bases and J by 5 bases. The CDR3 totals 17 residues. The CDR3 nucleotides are TGCGCCAGCAGCCCGGGACAGGGGGTTTCGGCGGATCAGCCCCAGCATTTT. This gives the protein CASSPGQGVSADQPQHF.

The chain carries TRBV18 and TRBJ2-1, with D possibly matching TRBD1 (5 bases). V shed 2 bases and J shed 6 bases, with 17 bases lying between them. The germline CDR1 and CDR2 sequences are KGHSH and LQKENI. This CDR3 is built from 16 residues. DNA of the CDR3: TGTGCCAGCTCACCATTAAAGGGGCCCCTCAGCAATGAGCAGTTCTTC. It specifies CASSPLKGPLSNEQFF. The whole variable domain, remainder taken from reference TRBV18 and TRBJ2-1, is NAGVMQNPRHLVRRRGQEARLRCSPMKGHSHVYWYRQLPEEGLKFMVYLQKENIIDESGMPKERFSAEFPKEGPSILRIQQVVRGDSAAYFCASSPLKGPLSNEQFFGPGTRLTVL.

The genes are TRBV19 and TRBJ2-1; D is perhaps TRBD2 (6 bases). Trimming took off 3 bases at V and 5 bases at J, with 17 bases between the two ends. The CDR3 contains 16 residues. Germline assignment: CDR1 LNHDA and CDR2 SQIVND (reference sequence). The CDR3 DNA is TGTGCCAGTAGTATGAACCCCCGGGAGCCTGACAATGAGCAGTTCTTC. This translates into CASSMNPREPDNEQFF.

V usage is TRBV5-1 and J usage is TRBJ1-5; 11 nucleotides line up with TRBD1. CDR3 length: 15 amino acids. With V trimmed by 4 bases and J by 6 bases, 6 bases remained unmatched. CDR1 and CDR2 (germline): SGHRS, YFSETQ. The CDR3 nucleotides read TGCGCCAGCAGCCGGACAGGGGGCGGGGGTCAGCCCCAGCATTTT. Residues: CASSRTGGGGQPQHF. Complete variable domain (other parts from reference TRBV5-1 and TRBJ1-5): KAGVTQTPRYLIKTRGQQVTLSCSPISGHRSVSWYQQTPGQGLQFLFEYFSETQRNKGNFPGRFSGRQFSNSRSEMNVSTLELGDSALYLCASSRTGGGGQPQHFGDGTRLSIL.

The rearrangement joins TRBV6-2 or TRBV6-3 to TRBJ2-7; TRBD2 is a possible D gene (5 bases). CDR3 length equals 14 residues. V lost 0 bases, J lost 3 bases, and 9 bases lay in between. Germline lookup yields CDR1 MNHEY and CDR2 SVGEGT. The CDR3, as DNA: TGTGCCAGCAGTTACTCGACTACCCTCTACGAGCAGTACTTC. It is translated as CASSYSTTLYEQYF.

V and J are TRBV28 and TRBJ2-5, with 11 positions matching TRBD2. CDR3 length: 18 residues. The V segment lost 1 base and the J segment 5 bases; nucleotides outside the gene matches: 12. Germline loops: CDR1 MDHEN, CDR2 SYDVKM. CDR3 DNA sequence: TGTGCCAGCAGTTTATCCCGTTCTAGCGGGAGGACGGGGGAGACCCAGTACTTC. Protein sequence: CASSLSRSSGRTGETQYF.

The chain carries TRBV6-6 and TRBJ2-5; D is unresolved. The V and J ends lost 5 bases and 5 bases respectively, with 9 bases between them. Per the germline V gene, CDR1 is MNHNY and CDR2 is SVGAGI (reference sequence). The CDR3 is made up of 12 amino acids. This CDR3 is CASSPGLETQYF. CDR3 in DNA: TGTGCCAGCAGTCCGGGTTTGGAGACCCAGTACTTC.